This note documents a single T cell receptor (beta chain) sequence. The antigen remains unidentified. The repertoire was sequenced with immunoSEQ multiplex PCR; TCRdb's copy has only in-frame clones and lacks some. In the table there are over 85,000 clones, roughly four fifths of which are singletons. Germline CDR1 reads MDHEN; CDR2 reads SYDVKM. The CDR3 extends over 11 amino acids. V was pared by 7 bases and J by 6 bases, with 10 bases between. The sample comes from a study of OX40 agonist ivuxolimab in advanced cancers. Findings of the study overall: On average, CD8+ T cells showed a greater number of expanded clones than CD4+.

The sample consisted of CD4+ or CD8+ T cells sorted from blood, taken in a trial of the OX40 agonist ivuxolimab. The origin of this receptor is an adult with an advanced solid tumor such as melanoma, head and neck, liver or kidney cancer. The J gene is TRBJ2-7, the V gene TRBV28; D is unclear. CDR3 loop: CASTGISEQYF. DNA for the CDR3: TGTGCCAGCACTGGCATCAGCGAGCAGTACTTC.